The clone carrying this TCR beta chain was recorded a few times. Antigen: not known. V lost 7 bases, J lost 6 bases, and 5 bases stayed unmatched. The CDR3 runs to 14 residues. The sample is drawn from a study of T cell repertoires in cytomegalovirus infection. Study details: Signatures in public TCR beta sequences pointed to both CMV infection and matching HLA type. Regarding the study as a whole: Carriers of CMV plus the relevant HLA were identified by cumulative public TCR beta family frequency.

Using its own MiXCR run on the reads, TCRdb lists one record per CDR3 protein. There are roughly 340,000 distinct CDR3 sequences in the sample; just under 30% occur only once, and 15% to 25% lies in the top ten. V usage is TRBV12-3 or TRBV12-4 and J usage is TRBJ2-2; 10 bases match TRBD2. The sample in question was cultured PBMCs, obtained from culture after CMV antigen stimulation. This sequence originates from a human donor in good health (CMV status not recorded). Some clones in this sample may be carry-over from other donors' samples. The CDR3 sequence: CASMGLAKPGELFF. As DNA, the CDR3 is TGTGCCAGCATGGGACTAGCGAAACCCGGGGAGCTGTTTTTT.